This entry is about one T cell receptor (beta chain). Its antigen remains unidentified. These data are taken from a study of shared clonotypes between healthy human individuals. The study's findings and limits: The diversity represented, both genetic and in exposure history, was limited by few donors.

The table came from immunoSEQ multiplex PCR; TCRdb's copy has only in-frame clones and leaves some out. This sample yields about 480,000 clones, of which 79% are seen a single time; 10% to 15% belongs to the top ten. Sequencing was performed on PBMCs. The source of this sequence is a woman aged 40 to 49 in good health. Some clones in this sample may be carry-over from other donors' samples.

The CDR3 is CASSSTSRTDTQYF. CDR3 bases: TGTGCCAGCAGTAGTACCTCCCGCACAGATACGCAGTATTTT. The J gene is TRBJ2-3, the V gene TRBV2; D is ambiguous. The V and J ends lost 5 bases and 1 base respectively, with 10 bases between them. This CDR3 has 14 residues. The germline CDR1 and CDR2 sequences are SNHLY and FYNNEI.